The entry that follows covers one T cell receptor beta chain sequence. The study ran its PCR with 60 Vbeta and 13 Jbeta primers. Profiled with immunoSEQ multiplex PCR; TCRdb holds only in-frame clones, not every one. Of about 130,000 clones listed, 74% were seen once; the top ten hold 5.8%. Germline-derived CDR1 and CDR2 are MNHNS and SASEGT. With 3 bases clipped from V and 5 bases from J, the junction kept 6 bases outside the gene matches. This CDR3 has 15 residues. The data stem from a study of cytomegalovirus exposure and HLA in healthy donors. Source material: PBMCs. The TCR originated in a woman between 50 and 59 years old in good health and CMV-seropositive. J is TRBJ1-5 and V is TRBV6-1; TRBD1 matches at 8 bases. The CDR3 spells CASSEAGGPYQPQHF. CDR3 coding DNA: TGTGCCAGCAGTGAGGCAGGGGGCCCCTATCAGCCCCAGCATTTT.